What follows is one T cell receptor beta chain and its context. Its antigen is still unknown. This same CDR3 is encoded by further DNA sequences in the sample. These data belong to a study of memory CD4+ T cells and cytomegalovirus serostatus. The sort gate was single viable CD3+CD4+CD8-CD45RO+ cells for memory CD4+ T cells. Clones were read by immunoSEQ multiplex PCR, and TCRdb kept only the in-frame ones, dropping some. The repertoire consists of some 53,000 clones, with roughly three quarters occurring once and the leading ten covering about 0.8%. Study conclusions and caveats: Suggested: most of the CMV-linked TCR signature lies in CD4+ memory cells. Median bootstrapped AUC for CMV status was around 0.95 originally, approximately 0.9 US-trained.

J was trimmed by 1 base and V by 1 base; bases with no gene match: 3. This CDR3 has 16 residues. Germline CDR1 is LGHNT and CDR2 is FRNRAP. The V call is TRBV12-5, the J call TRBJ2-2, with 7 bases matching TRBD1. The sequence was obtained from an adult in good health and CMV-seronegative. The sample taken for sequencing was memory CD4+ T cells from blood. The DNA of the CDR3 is TGTGCTAGTGGTTTGGCCCGACAGGGGAACACCGGGGAGCTGTTTTTT. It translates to CASGLARQGNTGELFF.